Each of the 5 T cell receptor beta chains below was sequenced from the same sample in a study of vaccination and CD4 T cells after COVID-19. The Oncomine TCR Beta short-read assay was what sequenced the DNA obtained from cultured CD4+ T cells. Using its own MiXCR run on the PCR reads, TCRdb lists one record per CDR3 protein. The table records about 15,000 distinct CDR3 sequences, approximately 49% of them present only once. These receptors are not linked to any known antigen. The treatment denotes: 10-day PBMC culture with coronavirus spike peptide pools or control peptides (ViraFEST assay). The source was CD4+ T cells from blood, cultured in vitro, collected before SARS-CoV-2 vaccination. Source of these receptors: a human donor who had recovered from COVID-19.

This CDR3 is CALTSGGAGETQYF. The CDR3 region has the DNA TGTGCCCTAACTAGCGGGGGGGCCGGCGAGACCCAGTACTTC. The chain links TRBV30 to TRBJ2-5; 13 bases map to TRBD2. V shed 8 bases and J 5 bases; nucleotides not matched to a gene: 8. The CDR3 contains 14 residues. The germline gives CDR1 GTSNPN, CDR2 SVGIG (reference sequence).

The chain recombines TRBV11-3 with TRBJ2-1, with 7 bases fitting TRBD1. Trimming at V came to 5 bases and at J to 9 bases, leaving 10 bases not matched to a gene. In germline, CDR1 is SGHNT, CDR2 YENEEA. This CDR3 has 14 residues. The CDR3 spells CASSQGWTGSEQFF. In DNA, the CDR3 is TGTGCCAGCAGCCAAGGGTGGACAGGAAGTGAGCAGTTCTTC.

The chain is built from TRBV11-2 and TRBJ1-1; 7 bases fit TRBD1. Looked up from germline, CDR1 is SGHAT and CDR2 is FQNNGV. The CDR3 runs to 13 residues. The junction had 4 bases not matched to a gene; V was cut back by 0 bases and J by 9 bases. CDR3 coding DNA: TGTGCCAGCAGCTTAGATGTCAGGGGGAAAGCTTTCTTT. Amino acids: CASSLDVRGKAFF. The full variable domain, with the rest looked up from reference TRBV11-2 and TRBJ1-1, is EAGVAQSPRYKIIEKRQSVAFWCNPISGHATLYWYQQILGQGPKLLIQFQNNGVVDDSQLPKDRFSAERLKGVDSTLKIQPAKLEDSAVYLCASSLDVRGKAFFGQGTRLTVV.

The J gene is TRBJ2-1, the V gene TRBV20-1; 16 bases agree with TRBD2. CDR3 length equals 18 residues. V was pared by 5 bases and J by 8 bases, with 15 bases of the junction left unmatched. Germline loops: CDR1 DFQATT, CDR2 SNEGSKA (reference sequence). The CDR3 loop reads CSAEPGLAGGLDNHEQFF. As DNA, the CDR3 is TGCAGTGCTGAACCGGGACTAGCGGGGGGGCTTGATAACCATGAGCAGTTCTTC.

The chain is built from TRBV6-2 or TRBV6-3 and TRBJ1-1; D is ambiguous. The V gene lost 2 bases and the J gene lost 0 bases, with 7 bases spanning the gap. The CDR3 is 14 amino acids. CDR1 MNHEY and CDR2 SVGEGT come from the germline V gene. The CDR3 nucleotides are TGTGCCAGCAGTTACCCCGGGGTGAACACTGAAGCTTTCTTT. This codes for CASSYPGVNTEAFF.